This T cell receptor (beta chain) stems from a study of blood T cell repertoires in COVID-19. Looking at the study overall: PBMCs, B-cell-depleted T cells, or T cells were the source of the cDNA or gDNA that made up the material.

The CDR3 runs 16 residues. Germline-derived CDR1 and CDR2 are LNHNV and YYDKDF (reference sequence). V gave up 0 bases and J gave up 2 bases, with 13 bases separating them. Study processing details: Amplification from reference gene primers served as the basis for estimated nucleated cell counts. Sequenced by immunoSEQ multiplex PCR; TCRdb stores in-frame clones only, minus some. The DNA was the basis for D and trimming; V, J and clone size are from that table. The data contain 140,000 to 150,000 clones, 80% of them seen just once; the ten biggest clones take up approximately 3.5%. The genes are TRBV15 and TRBJ1-2; maybe TRBD1 (6 bases). The TCR sequence derives from a man between 65 and 85 years old who had recovered from COVID-19. Specimen: peripheral blood. This CDR3 is CATSRDAYRENYGYTF. Written as DNA, the CDR3 is TGTGCCACCAGCAGAGATGCTTACAGGGAAAACTATGGCTACACCTTC.